These T cell receptor beta chains were read from a single sample in a study of T cells in Graves' hyperthyroidism and ophthalmopathy. TCRdb fed the multiplex PCR reads into MiXCR, producing one record per CDR3 protein. The sample has about 410,000 distinct CDR3 sequences; more than 12% are singletons. The sequencing sample was made of blood. The receptors here all came from a woman aged 25-40 years with Graves' ophthalmopathy. The CDR3 runs from the conserved cysteine through the conserved F or W. Each record gives: CDR3 protein, CDR3 DNA, J gene, V gene, clone size, D gene. A D gene is named only where the DNA matches it firmly. Expanded clones are given a class, and other clones once, few, many or no size at all.

CDR3: CASSLFPTQGLAGAQTQYF; DNA: TGTGCCAGCAGTCTCTTCCCCACTCAGGGACTAGCGGGGGCTCAGACCCAGTACTTC; J: TRBJ2-5; V: TRBV27; size: many; D: TRBD2
CDR3: CASSKDPTGDYEQYF; DNA: TGTGCCAGCAGCAAAGATCCGACAGGGGACTACGAGCAGTACTTC; J: TRBJ2-7; V: TRBV3-1; size: many; D: TRBD1
CDR3: CASRTRDRGRNIQYF; DNA: TGTGCCAGCAGAACCCGGGACAGGGGGCGAAACATTCAGTACTTC; J: TRBJ2-4; V: TRBV28; size: NA; D: TRBD1
CDR3: CASSPPLTEAFF; DNA: TGTGCCAGCAGCCCCCCATTAACTGAAGCTTTCTTT; J: TRBJ1-1; V: TRBV28; size: many; D: NA
CDR3: CASSVDRGSYNEQFF; DNA: TGTGCCAGCAGTGTTGACAGGGGCTCCTACAATGAGCAGTTCTTC; J: TRBJ2-1; V: TRBV2; size: many; D: TRBD1
CDR3: CASRKGWLSTGELFF; DNA: TGTGCCAGCAGGAAAGGTTGGTTGAGCACCGGGGAGCTGTTTTTT; J: TRBJ2-2; V: TRBV27; size: few; D: NA
CDR3: CASSLRTGGYGYTF; DNA: TGTGCCAGCAGTCTAAGGACAGGGGGCTATGGCTACACCTTC; J: TRBJ1-2; V: TRBV27; size: many; D: TRBD1
CDR3: CASRFRDLGGYTF; DNA: TGTGCCAGCAGATTCAGGGACCTGGGAGGCTACACCTTC; J: TRBJ1-2; V: TRBV2; size: NA; D: NA
CDR3: CASSLRQISGANVLTF; DNA: TGTGCCAGCAGTTTAAGACAAATCTCTGGGGCCAACGTCCTGACTTTC; J: TRBJ2-6; V: TRBV12-3/TRBV12-4; size: many; D: NA
CDR3: CASSSIDRGISGYTF; DNA: TGTGCCAGCAGCAGCATCGACAGAGGGATCTCTGGCTACACCTTC; J: TRBJ1-2; V: TRBV9; size: many; D: NA
CDR3: CASSVTAGGRFEELFF; DNA: TGCGCCAGCAGCGTGACGGCGGGGGGACGGTTTGAGGAGCTGTTTTTT; J: TRBJ2-2; V: TRBV5-1; size: many; D: TRBD2
CDR3: CASSFRGTDYEQYF; DNA: TGTGCCAGCAGTTTCCGCGGGACGGACTACGAGCAGTACTTC; J: TRBJ2-7; V: TRBV28; size: many; D: NA
CDR3: CASSAWGQRGNTIYF; DNA: TGTGCCAGCAGTGCCTGGGGACAGCGGGGAAACACCATATATTTT; J: TRBJ1-3; V: TRBV6-1; size: many; D: TRBD1
CDR3: CSARAPGQGTGNTIYF; DNA: TGCAGTGCTAGAGCTCCCGGACAGGGGACTGGAAACACCATATATTTT; J: TRBJ1-3; V: TRBV20-1; size: many; D: TRBD1
CDR3: CASSVDPRETQYF; DNA: TGTGCCAGCAGCGTAGACCCTCGGGAGACCCAGTACTTC; J: TRBJ2-5; V: TRBV9; size: many; D: NA
CDR3: CASVGQGWDEQFF; DNA: TGCGCCAGCGTGGGACAGGGCTGGGATGAGCAGTTCTTC; J: TRBJ2-1; V: TRBV5-1; size: many; D: TRBD1
CDR3: CATTWGRQPQHF; DNA: TGTGCCACAACTTGGGGTCGGCAGCCCCAGCATTTT; J: TRBJ1-5; V: TRBV28; size: many; D: NA
CDR3: CASSPNRDEQYF; DNA: TGTGCCAGCAGCCCAAACCGTGACGAGCAGTACTTC; J: TRBJ2-7; V: TRBV11-2; size: many; D: NA
CDR3: CASSRGSHQETQYF; DNA: TGTGCTAGCTCCCGGGGCAGCCATCAAGAGACCCAGTACTTC; J: TRBJ2-5; V: TRBV12-5; size: few; D: NA
CDR3: CAISEGGTYEQYF; DNA: TGTGCCATCAGTGAGGGAGGGACGTACGAGCAGTACTTC; J: TRBJ2-7; V: TRBV10-3; size: NA; D: NA
CDR3: CASTQRGAVFNEQFF; DNA: TGTGCCAGCACCCAGCGGGGAGCGGTCTTCAATGAGCAGTTCTTC; J: TRBJ2-1; V: TRBV27; size: few; D: TRBD2
CDR3: CASSLGTGASGNTIYF; DNA: TGCGCCAGCAGTCTCGGGACAGGGGCGTCTGGAAACACCATATATTTT; J: TRBJ1-3; V: TRBV5-1; size: few; D: TRBD1
CDR3: CASSLDRGRNQPQHF; DNA: TGTGCCAGCAGCCTCGACAGGGGGCGGAATCAGCCCCAGCATTTT; J: TRBJ1-5; V: TRBV5-5; size: many; D: TRBD1
CDR3: CASSVLAGADTQYF; DNA: TGTGCCAGCAGTGTCCTAGCGGGGGCAGATACGCAGTATTTT; J: TRBJ2-3; V: TRBV27; size: many; D: TRBD2
CDR3: CASSLSIGAGNEQFF; DNA: TGTGCTAGCAGCTTGAGTATAGGGGCGGGCAATGAGCAGTTCTTC; J: TRBJ2-1; V: TRBV7-7; size: few; D: NA
CDR3: CASSIKRQGEAFF; DNA: TGTGCCAGTAGTATAAAGAGACAGGGGGAAGCTTTCTTT; J: TRBJ1-1; V: TRBV19; size: NA; D: TRBD1
CDR3: CASSPAGRQPQHF; DNA: TGTGCCAGCAGTCCGGCGGGACGTCAGCCCCAGCATTTT; J: TRBJ1-5; V: TRBV28; size: NA; D: NA
CDR3: CASSYSLSRGGYTF; DNA: TGTGCCAGCAGTTACTCCCTTTCTCGGGGTGGCTACACCTTC; J: TRBJ1-2; V: TRBV6-2/TRBV6-3; size: NA; D: NA
CDR3: CASSLITQGLKSSYNSPLHF; DNA: TGTGCCAGCAGTTTAATTACTCAGGGTCTGAAGAGCTCCTATAATTCACCCCTCCACTTT; J: TRBJ1-6; V: TRBV28; size: NA; D: NA
CDR3: CASGLGGGAETQYF; DNA: TGTGCTAGTGGTTTGGGGGGGGGGGCAGAGACCCAGTACTTC; J: TRBJ2-5; V: TRBV12-5; size: NA; D: NA
CDR3: CATSIGPGREQYF; DNA: TGTGCCACCAGCATAGGACCGGGGAGAGAGCAGTACTTC; J: TRBJ2-7; V: TRBV15; size: many; D: NA
CDR3: CASSQDDAGTPDTQYF; DNA: TGTGCCAGCAGCCAGGATGACGCAGGGACCCCAGATACGCAGTATTTT; J: TRBJ2-3; V: TRBV3-1; size: many; D: NA
CDR3: CASSSSLHIAGTARSYEQYF; DNA: TGTGCCAGCAGTTCCTCACTCCATATCGCAGGGACAGCACGCTCCTACGAGCAGTACTTC; J: TRBJ2-7; V: TRBV28; size: many; D: TRBD1
CDR3: CASSPDLSGILDTQYF; DNA: TGTGCCAGCAGTCCCGACCTCAGCGGGATATTAGATACGCAGTATTTT; J: TRBJ2-3; V: TRBV27; size: many; D: TRBD2
CDR3: CASSALLGETQYF; DNA: TGTGCCAGCAGCGCCCTGTTGGGAGAGACCCAGTACTTC; J: TRBJ2-5; V: TRBV7-6; size: few; D: NA
CDR3: CASSSGQGGNSPLHF; DNA: TGTGCCAGCAGTTCGGGACAGGGGGGTAATTCACCCCTCCACTTT; J: TRBJ1-6; V: TRBV2; size: many; D: TRBD1
CDR3: CATSDPGTENEKLFF; DNA: TGTGCCACCAGTGACCCCGGGACTGAGAATGAAAAACTGTTTTTT; J: TRBJ1-4; V: TRBV24-1; size: many; D: NA
CDR3: CSALVPGQSTYENQPQHF; DNA: TGCAGTGCCCTCGTTCCGGGACAGTCTACTTACGAAAATCAGCCCCAGCATTTT; J: TRBJ1-5; V: TRBV20-1; size: many; D: TRBD1
CDR3: CASSTSGGSTDTQYF; DNA: TGTGCCAGCAGTACTAGCGGGGGGTCCACAGATACGCAGTATTTT; J: TRBJ2-3; V: TRBV28; size: many; D: TRBD2
CDR3: CASSFTGVADTQYF; DNA: TGTGCCAGCAGTTTCACAGGGGTGGCAGATACGCAGTATTTT; J: TRBJ2-3; V: TRBV27; size: many; D: TRBD1
CDR3: CASSARVVGGHYEQYF; DNA: TGTGCCAGCAGCGCCCGCGTAGTGGGGGGGCACTACGAGCAGTACTTC; J: TRBJ2-7; V: TRBV11-2; size: many; D: NA
CDR3: CASSLPLGGGAGANYGYTF; DNA: TGTGCCAGCAGTTTACCCCTCGGGGGCGGGGCGGGGGCTAACTATGGCTACACCTTC; J: TRBJ1-2; V: TRBV28; size: many; D: NA
CDR3: CASSLIAGGPAGELFF; DNA: TGTGCCAGCAGCTTAATAGCGGGGGGGCCAGCCGGGGAGCTGTTTTTT; J: TRBJ2-2; V: TRBV7-2; size: few; D: TRBD2
CDR3: CASSPYAAHSPLHF; DNA: TGTGCCAGCAGCCCATACGCGGCTCATTCACCCCTCCACTTT; J: TRBJ1-6; V: TRBV11-2; size: NA; D: NA
CDR3: CASSYSGDRDTQYF; DNA: TGTGCCAGCAGTTATAGCGGGGACCGAGATACGCAGTATTTT; J: TRBJ2-3; V: TRBV12-3/TRBV12-4; size: many; D: TRBD2
CDR3: CASSPGSLYEQYF; DNA: TGTGCCAGTAGCCCAGGAAGCCTCTACGAGCAGTACTTC; J: TRBJ2-7; V: TRBV19; size: NA; D: NA
CDR3: CASSPGRNYNEQFF; DNA: TGTGCCAGCAGCCCGGGACGGAACTACAATGAGCAGTTCTTC; J: TRBJ2-1; V: TRBV5-5; size: many; D: NA
CDR3: CASSSTPKTDRVSYEQYF; DNA: TGTGCCAGCAGCTCGACACCCAAAACGGACAGGGTCTCCTACGAGCAGTACTTC; J: TRBJ2-7; V: TRBV7-8; size: many; D: TRBD1
CDR3: CASSQRTGVGGQPQHF; DNA: TGTGCCAGCAGCCAGAGGACAGGGGTTGGTGGTCAGCCCCAGCATTTT; J: TRBJ1-5; V: TRBV7-8; size: many; D: TRBD1
CDR3: CASSLSNNNEQFF; DNA: TGTGCCAGCAGTTTATCCAACAACAATGAGCAGTTCTTC; J: TRBJ2-1; V: TRBV27; size: many; D: NA
CDR3: CASSLAFQGTAYNEQFF; DNA: TGTGCCAGCAGCTTGGCTTTCCAAGGGACAGCCTACAATGAGCAGTTCTTC; J: TRBJ2-1; V: TRBV5-5; size: few; D: TRBD1
CDR3: CASSASTFSNQPQHF; DNA: TGTGCCAGCAGTGCCTCGACTTTTAGCAATCAGCCCCAGCATTTT; J: TRBJ1-5; V: TRBV6-1; size: many; D: NA
CDR3: CSARDWSSGRGETQYF; DNA: TGCAGTGCTAGAGATTGGAGTAGCGGGAGAGGAGAGACCCAGTACTTC; J: TRBJ2-5; V: TRBV20-1; size: many; D: TRBD2
CDR3: CASSVGQRYSNQPQHF; DNA: TGTGCCAGCAGTGTGGGACAGAGGTATAGCAATCAGCCCCAGCATTTT; J: TRBJ1-5; V: TRBV6-1; size: few; D: TRBD1